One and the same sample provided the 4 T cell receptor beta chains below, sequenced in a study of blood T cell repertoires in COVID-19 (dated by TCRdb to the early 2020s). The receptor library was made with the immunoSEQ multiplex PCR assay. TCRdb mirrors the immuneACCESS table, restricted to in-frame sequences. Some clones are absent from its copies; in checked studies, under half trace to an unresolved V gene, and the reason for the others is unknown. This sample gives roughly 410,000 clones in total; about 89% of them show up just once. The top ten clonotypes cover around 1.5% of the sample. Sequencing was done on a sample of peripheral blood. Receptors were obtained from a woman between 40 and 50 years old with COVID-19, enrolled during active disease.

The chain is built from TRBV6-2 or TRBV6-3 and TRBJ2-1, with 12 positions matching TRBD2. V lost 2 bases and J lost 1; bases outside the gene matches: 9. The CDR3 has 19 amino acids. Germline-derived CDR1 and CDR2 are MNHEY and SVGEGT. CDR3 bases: TGTGCCAGCAGTTACCCAACTAGCGGGAGGTCTCCATCCTACAATGAGCAGTTCTTC. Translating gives CASSYPTSGRSPSYNEQFF.

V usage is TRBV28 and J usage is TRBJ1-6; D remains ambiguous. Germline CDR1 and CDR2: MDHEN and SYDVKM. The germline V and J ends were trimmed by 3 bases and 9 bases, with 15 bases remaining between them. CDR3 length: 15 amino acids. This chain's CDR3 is CASSLASRSSSPLHF. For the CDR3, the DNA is TGTGCCAGCAGTTTGGCCTCACGATCCAGTTCACCCCTCCACTTT.

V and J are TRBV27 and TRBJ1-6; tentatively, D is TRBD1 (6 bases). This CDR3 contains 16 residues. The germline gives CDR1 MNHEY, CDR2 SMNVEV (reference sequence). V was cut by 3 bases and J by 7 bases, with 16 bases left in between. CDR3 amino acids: CASSFFGQTGNSPLHF. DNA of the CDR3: TGTGCCAGCAGTTTCTTCGGACAGACTGGGAATTCACCCCTCCACTTT.

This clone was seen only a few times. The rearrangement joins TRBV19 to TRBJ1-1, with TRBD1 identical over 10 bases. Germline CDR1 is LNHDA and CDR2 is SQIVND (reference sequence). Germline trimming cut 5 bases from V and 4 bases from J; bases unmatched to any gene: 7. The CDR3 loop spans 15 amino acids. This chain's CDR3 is CASSSWTGGVTEAFF. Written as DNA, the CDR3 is TGTGCCAGTAGTTCGTGGACAGGGGGAGTCACTGAAGCTTTCTTT.